This T cell receptor beta chain stems from a study of T-cell memory formation after mild COVID-19. As for the study in general: Largely donor-specific sequence clusters came from a couple of donors. Whole-study results and caveats: Later expanders leaned CD4+, whereas clones that contracted between day 15 and 85 were balanced CD4/CD8. Contracting CD4+ clones lay largely in CM and EM, with CD8+ ones residing in EMRA. Detection of some responders pre-infection suggested pre-existing cross-reactive memory T cells participated.

Details on this clonotype: Its cognate antigen is unknown.

Each CDR3 protein gets one entry after TCRdb re-called the 5' RACE reads with MiXCR. Among about 200,000 distinct CDR3 sequences listed, around 19% were seen once. CDR1 and CDR2 (germline): SGHAT, FQNNGV. V was trimmed by 3 bases and J by 0 bases, leaving 9 bases between them. CDR3 length: 14 amino acids. Specimen: PBMCs or a T cell subset sorted from them (not recorded which). This sequence originates from an adult woman who had mild COVID-19 (a few samples of this study predate the infection). Cell type and time point are not known. The chain has TRBV11-2 and TRBJ2-7; no clear D gene. The CDR3 sequence: CASSLIGSSYEQYF. CDR3 nucleotides: TGTGCCAGCAGCTTGATCGGGTCCTCCTACGAGCAGTACTTC.